This T cell receptor (beta chain) derives from a study of blood T cell repertoires in COVID-19. Study-level information: PBMCs, B-cell-depleted T cells, or T cells provided the cDNA or gDNA that made up the material.

As handled by the study authors: Estimation of nucleated cell counts relied on the amplification of reference gene primers. Sequencing was performed with immunoSEQ multiplex PCR; in TCRdb, only in-frame clones are kept and a portion is missing. The DNA gave D and trimming, while V, J and clone size come from that table. The table records a few hundred thousand clones, around 87% of them present only once. CDR1 is KGHDR and CDR2 is SFDVKD in the germline V gene. Unmatched junction bases numbered 4, after V lost 1 base and J lost 3 bases. The CDR3 totals 16 residues. Self-reported history from a screening survey and questionnaire set each donor's cohort.

The material sequenced was PBMCs or T cells enriched from blood (not recorded which). The source is a man between 35 and 55 years old in a cohort exposed to, infected with or recovered from COVID-19 (not recorded which). The chain is built from TRBV24-1 and TRBJ2-2; 7 positions match TRBD2. In nucleotides, the CDR3 is TGTGCCACCAGTGATTTCGCGGGAGCCCACACCGGGGAGCTGTTTTTT. Protein sequence: CATSDFAGAHTGELFF.